This record covers a single TCR beta chain. There is no known antigen for this receptor. It has no much larger one-base neighbor in the sample; base qualities were not kept. These data originate in a study of beta chain features in type 1 diabetes (dated by TCRdb to 2016 to 2019). In the study overall: Patients and healthy donors did not differ in mean age, gender distribution, total cell number or subset yield. A total of 100 million to 110 million sorted cells were examined across all samples, and a strong correlation was observed between cell number per subset and RNA yield. In the study, recently diagnosed type 1 diabetes patients and matched healthy donors were compared on the TCRB repertoires of their sorted circulating CD4+ T cell subsets. Regulatory and stem cell-like memory subsets were obtained from only 8 patients and about 8 healthy donors, while naive and central memory subsets were obtained from all 28 donors. Broader findings and caveats from the paper: Shorter templates might have been favored by PCR, but patient and control samples were amplified and corrected together, so both groups would have been affected equally by any skew. At VDJ recombination sites, type 1 diabetes patients had fewer insertions and more deleted nucleotides, which implies abnormalities in thymic rearrangement. Naive, central memory and regulatory TCRB repertoires appeared more similar among patients than among healthy donors. HLA sub-analyses involved small numbers of individuals, so any influence of HLA type on TCRB rearrangement remained unresolved. Sequencing cDNA rather than genomic DNA could over-represent highly expressing activated cells, although activation and CD3 levels did not differ between groups. Type 1 diabetes patients showed a moderate but significant shortening of TCRB CDR3 length in all four CD4+ subsets.

Each donor gave one peripheral blood draw, averaging roughly 120 mL, which was collected into heparinised tubes. Using a panel that included CD45RO, CCR7, CD25, CD127, CD95 and CD27, naive, central memory, regulatory and stem cell-like memory CD4+ T cells were sorted on a BD FACSAria II. Every sorted population had a purity above 95%. PBMCs were isolated right away by Lymphoprep density gradient centrifugation and were stained directly, without culture. Samples were stained and sorted in pairs, with one healthy donor and one patient per experiment, so that batch effects were minimized. All of the isolated RNA was reverse transcribed with the High Capacity cDNA Reverse Transcription Kit, so expressed TCRB transcripts were sequenced. Deep immunoSEQ sequencing was applied to naive, central memory and regulatory T cell samples, giving an average of about 3.4 million total reads per sample. After sorted cells were lysed in RLT buffer, RNA was extracted with DNase-treated RNeasy Micro or Mini kits, with the choice depending on cell number. Each cell subset was processed on its own to prevent cross-contamination, while patient and healthy donor samples were processed together. Using the immunoSEQ multiplex PCR, TCRB sequences were amplified from cDNA into 87-bp fragments spanning the CDR3 region. Sequencing of the amplicons was performed on the Illumina HiSeq platform. As for how the authors treated the data: PCR bias was computationally corrected using synthetic template baselines, reads within Hamming distance 2 were collapsed, and singletons that could not be merged were discarded. By aligning reads against IMGT, V, D and J genes, CDR3 length, and insertions or deletions at six rearrangement sites were assigned. Within each subset, clonotype counts were normalized to sorted cell number, and only after that were true diversity and Gini coefficients computed with the tcR R package. The overlap coefficient, calculated on TCRB nucleotide sequences, was used to measure repertoire sharing. This is the immuneACCESS table as TCRdb keeps it, with only in-frame sequences that have V and J called. A part of the clones is gone; compared with another copy, unresolved V genes explain less than half, and the rest is unexplained. D and trimming were read from the DNA, whereas the V and J calls and clone size are those reported in that table. This sample comprises roughly 150,000 clones, around a tenth of them detected only once. The leading ten clones occupy approximately 0.5% of the sample.

Trimming costs V 6 bases and J 3 bases, and their ends lie 17 bases apart. CDR1 and CDR2, looked up from the germline V gene (reference sequence), are MNHEY and SMNVEV. The CDR3 goes from the cysteine to the phenylalanine over 15 residues. Kept here is only the CDR3 DNA, which spans 45 bases and is read in frame from base 1. The sequence links TRBV27 to TRBJ1-1, and TRBD1 may be the D gene, going by 5 matching bases. The receptor was derived from a man between 25 and 39 years old with type 1 diabetes. Sequenced input: central memory CD4+ T cells from blood. The DNA sequence is TGTGCCAGCAGCGGAGGGGCAGTTAGGGACACTGAAGCTTTCTTT. It translates as CASSGGAVRDTEAFF.